The sequence of this T cell receptor (beta chain) was determined in a study of response to subunit inactivated influenza vaccine listed by TCRdb under 2018. For the wider study: To follow how T cells responded to a trivalent subunit inactivated influenza vaccine, the researchers relied on deep quantitative profiling of the T cell receptor repertoire. The research as a whole found: The authors proposed that each seasonal influenza vaccination may bring in only a limited number of new T cells.

The CDR3, cysteine through phenylalanine, is 14 amino acids long. Only the CDR3 DNA is retained, 42 bases long and in frame from the first base. The germline V gene provides CDR1 MNHNS and CDR2 SASEGT. The germline ends are 12 bases apart after V is trimmed by 6 bases and J by 1 base. The library was produced with RT-PCR. For sequencing, an Illumina HiSeq 2500 was employed. TCRdb itself trimmed the public reads at Q25 with fastp, ran MiXCR and retained productive beta chains. Here each entry gathers all rows of one CDR3 protein and keeps the most common genes and DNA. Present in this sample are some 800,000 distinct CDR3 sequences, approximately 21% of which were seen just once. The ten largest clones add up to about 10% of the sample. This clonotype showed up just a few times. Its antigen is unknown. No much larger clone is present one base from it, and per-base qualities are unavailable.

This chain is built from TRBV6-1 and TRBJ2-5; the D segment cannot be called with confidence. The sequence was collected from a man aged 45-65 years who received an inactivated influenza vaccine. Donor details come from another sample of the same person, matched by shared clones. The input for sequencing was PBMCs from blood, taken 5 days after vaccination. The encoded CDR3 is CASSPVAAQETQYF. The sequenced DNA: TGTGCCAGCAGCCCCGTGGCAGCCCAAGAGACCCAGTACTTC.